This T cell receptor beta chain was sequenced during a study of cytomegalovirus exposure and HLA in healthy donors. Study-wide points: The classifier reportedly diagnosed cytomegalovirus status with high specificity and sensitivity. Cytomegalovirus-associated TCR beta chains were listed, numbering over 150.

CDR1 and CDR2 from the germline V gene are SGHNT and YYREEE (reference sequence). The trim removed 1 base at V and 5 bases at J, leaving 8 bases unmatched. The length of the CDR3 is 15 residues. Concerning this clone: The antigen is unknown.

Method: immunoSEQ multiplex PCR; TCRdb's copy keeps in-frame clones and lacks some. The sample includes 40,000 to 60,000 clones, approximately 93% of them seen just once. The gene calls are TRBV5-4 and TRBJ2-7, with 8 bases fitting TRBD2. The TCR originated in a woman aged 18-29 years in good health and CMV-seropositive. The sample was PBMCs. The chain's CDR3 is CASSLRVSGGDEQYF. CDR3 DNA: TGTGCCAGCAGCTTGCGTGTGTCCGGGGGGGACGAGCAGTACTTC. Using reference TRBV5-4 and TRBJ2-7 for the parts outside the CDR3, the full variable domain is ETGVTQSPTHLIKTRGQQVTLRCSSQSGHNTVSWYQQALGQGPQFIFQYYREEENGRGNFPPRFSGLQFPNYSSELNVNALELDDSALYLCASSLRVSGGDEQYFGPGTRLTVT.